Below, one T cell receptor beta chain is given with its context. The antigen remains undetermined. Aged roughly 6 to 95, donors were systemically healthy Caucasians from Russia. The data stem from a study of blood T cells in healthy people across ages. The second PCR ran roughly 6 to 11 cycles with a sample-barcoded 5' primer and J-beta primers. MiXCR was run by TCRdb on the 5' RACE reads, yielding one entry per CDR3 protein. This repertoire shows about 780,000 distinct CDR3 sequences, roughly 25% found once; its top ten account for about 2.9%. Study-wide points: The lack of PBMC sorting stopped any conclusive naive versus antigen-experienced comparison.

Germline values: CDR1 LGHNT, CDR2 FRNRAP. Trimming removed 1 base at V and 1 base at J, with 7 bases between. This CDR3 has 14 residues. This sample also belongs to another study, concerning T cells of mothers and their children. That study reports: Extraction yielded RNA that went, in full, into cDNA synthesis at approximately 1.5 ug per 15 ul. Researchers report slightly higher, though non-significant, overlap in related mother-child pairs than in unrelated pairs.

The sequenced material came from blood. The source is a boy between 10 and 17 years old in good health. This sequence joins TRBV12-5 and TRBJ2-5; D ambiguous. The CDR3 nucleotides read TGTGCTAGTGGTTTGGGGGGTCCCCAAGAGACCCAGTACTTC. Translating it yields CASGLGGPQETQYF. Complete variable domain (other parts from reference TRBV12-5 and TRBJ2-5): DARVTQTPRHKVTEMGQEVTMRCQPILGHNTVFWYRQTMMQGLELLAYFRNRAPLDDSGMPKDRFSAEMPDATLATLKIQPSEPRDSAVYFCASGLGGPQETQYFGPGTRLLVL.